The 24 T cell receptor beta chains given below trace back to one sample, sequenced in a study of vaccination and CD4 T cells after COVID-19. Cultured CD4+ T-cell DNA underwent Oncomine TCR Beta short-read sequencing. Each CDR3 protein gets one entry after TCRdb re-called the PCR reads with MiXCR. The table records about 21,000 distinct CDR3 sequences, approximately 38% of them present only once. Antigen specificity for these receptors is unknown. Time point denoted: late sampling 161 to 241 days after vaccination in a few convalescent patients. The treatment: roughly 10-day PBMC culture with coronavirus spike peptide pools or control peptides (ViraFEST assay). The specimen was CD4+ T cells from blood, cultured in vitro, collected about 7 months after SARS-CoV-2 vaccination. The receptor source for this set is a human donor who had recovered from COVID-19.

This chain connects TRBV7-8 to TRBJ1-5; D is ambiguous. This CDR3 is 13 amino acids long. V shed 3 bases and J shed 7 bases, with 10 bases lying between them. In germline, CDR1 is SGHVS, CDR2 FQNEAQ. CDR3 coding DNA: TGTGCCAGCAGCTTTTCGGGGTGGCAGCCCCAGCATTTT. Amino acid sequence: CASSFSGWQPQHF.

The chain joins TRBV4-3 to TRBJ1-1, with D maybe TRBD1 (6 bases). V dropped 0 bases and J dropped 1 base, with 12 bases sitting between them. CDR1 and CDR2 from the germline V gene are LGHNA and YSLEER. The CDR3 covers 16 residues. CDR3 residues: CASSQDGEGGNTEAFF. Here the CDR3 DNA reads TGCGCCAGCAGCCAAGACGGCGAGGGGGGGAACACTGAAGCTTTCTTT.

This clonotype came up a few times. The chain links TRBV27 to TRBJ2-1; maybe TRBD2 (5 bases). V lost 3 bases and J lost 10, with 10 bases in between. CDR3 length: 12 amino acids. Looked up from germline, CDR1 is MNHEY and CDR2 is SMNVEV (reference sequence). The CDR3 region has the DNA TGTGCCAGCAGTTTGCGGGTTGGCGAGCAGTTCTTC. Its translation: CASSLRVGEQFF.

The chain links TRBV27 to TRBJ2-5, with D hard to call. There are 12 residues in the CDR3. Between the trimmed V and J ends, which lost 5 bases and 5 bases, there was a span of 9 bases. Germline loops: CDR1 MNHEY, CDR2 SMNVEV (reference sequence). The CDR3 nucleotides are TGTGCCAGCAGTCACAATGCGGAGACCCAGTACTTC. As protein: CASSHNAETQYF.

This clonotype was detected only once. The CDR3 spells CASSHDLAGTRDTQYF. In nucleotides, the CDR3 is TGTGCCAGCAGCCATGATCTAGCGGGAACTCGGGATACGCAGTATTTT. The V call is TRBV4-2, the J call TRBJ2-3; 9 bases align to TRBD2. CDR3 length equals 16 residues. With 3 bases clipped from V and 6 bases from J, the junction kept 10 bases outside the gene matches. Germline CDR1 and CDR2: LGHNA and YNFKEQ.

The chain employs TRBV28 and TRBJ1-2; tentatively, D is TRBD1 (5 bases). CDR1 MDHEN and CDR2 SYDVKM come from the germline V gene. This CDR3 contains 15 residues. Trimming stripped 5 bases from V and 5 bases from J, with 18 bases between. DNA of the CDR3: TGTGCCAGCAGTCTTGGGGGGGGGAGACGGTATGGCTACACCTTC. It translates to CASSLGGGRRYGYTF.

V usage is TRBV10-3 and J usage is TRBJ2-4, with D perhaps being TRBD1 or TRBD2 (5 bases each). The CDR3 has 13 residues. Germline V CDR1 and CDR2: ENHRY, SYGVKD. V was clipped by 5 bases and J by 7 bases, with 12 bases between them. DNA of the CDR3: TGTGCCATCAGTAGCGAAGAGGGGAACATTCAGTACTTC. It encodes CAISSEEGNIQYF.

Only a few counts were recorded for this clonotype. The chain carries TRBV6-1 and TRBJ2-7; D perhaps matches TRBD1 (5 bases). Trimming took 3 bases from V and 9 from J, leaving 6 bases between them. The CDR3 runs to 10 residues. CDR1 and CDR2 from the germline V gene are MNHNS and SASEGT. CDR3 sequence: CASSDRGQYF. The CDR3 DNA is TGTGCCAGCAGTGATAGGGGGCAGTACTTC.

The CDR3 reads CASSSDKWLTEAFF. The CDR3 nucleotides are TGTGCCAGCAGCTCAGATAAATGGTTAACTGAAGCTTTCTTT. This chain uses TRBV7-8 with TRBJ1-1; D gene ambiguous. Trimming left V 4 bases short and J 5 bases short, with 14 bases between. Looked up from germline, CDR1 is SGHVS and CDR2 is FQNEAQ. The CDR3 extends over 14 amino acids. The variable domain in full, with the rest retrieved from reference TRBV7-8 and TRBJ1-1, is GAGVSQSPRYKVAKRGQDVALRCDPISGHVSLFWYQQALGQGPEFLTYFQNEAQLDKSGLPSDRFFAERPEGSVSTLKIQRTQQEDSAVYLCASSSDKWLTEAFFGQGTRLTVV.

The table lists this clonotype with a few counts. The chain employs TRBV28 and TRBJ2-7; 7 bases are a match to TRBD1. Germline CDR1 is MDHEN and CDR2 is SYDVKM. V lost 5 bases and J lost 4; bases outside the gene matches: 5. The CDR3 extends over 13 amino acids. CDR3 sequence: CASSPGQRYEQYF. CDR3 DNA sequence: TGTGCCAGCAGTCCGGGACAGCGTTACGAGCAGTACTTC.

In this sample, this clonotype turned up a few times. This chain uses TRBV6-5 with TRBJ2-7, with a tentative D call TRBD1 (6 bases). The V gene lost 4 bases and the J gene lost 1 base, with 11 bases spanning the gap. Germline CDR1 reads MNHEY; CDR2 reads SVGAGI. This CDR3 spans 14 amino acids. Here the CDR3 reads CASSSLQGSYEQYF. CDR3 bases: TGTGCCAGCAGTTCCCTACAGGGATCCTACGAGCAGTACTTC.

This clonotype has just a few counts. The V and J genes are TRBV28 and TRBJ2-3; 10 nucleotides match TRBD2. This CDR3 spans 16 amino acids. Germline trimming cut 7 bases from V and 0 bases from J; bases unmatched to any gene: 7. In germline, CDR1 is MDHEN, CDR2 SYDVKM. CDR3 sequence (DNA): TGTGCCAGCACCCCTAGCGGGAGTCTCAGCACAGATACGCAGTATTTT. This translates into CASTPSGSLSTDTQYF.

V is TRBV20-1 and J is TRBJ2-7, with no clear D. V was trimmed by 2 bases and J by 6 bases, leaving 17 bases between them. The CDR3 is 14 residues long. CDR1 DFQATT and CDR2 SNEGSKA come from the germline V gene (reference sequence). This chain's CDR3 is CSARNPGHGGEQYF. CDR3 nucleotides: TGCAGTGCTAGAAATCCCGGGCATGGTGGCGAGCAGTACTTC.

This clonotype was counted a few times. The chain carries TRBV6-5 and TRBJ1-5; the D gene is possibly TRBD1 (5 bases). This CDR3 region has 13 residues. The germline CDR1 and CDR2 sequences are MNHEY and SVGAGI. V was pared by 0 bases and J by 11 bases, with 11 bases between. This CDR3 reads CASSYSGEGAQHF. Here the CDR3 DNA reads TGTGCCAGCAGTTACTCAGGGGAGGGAGCCCAGCATTTT.

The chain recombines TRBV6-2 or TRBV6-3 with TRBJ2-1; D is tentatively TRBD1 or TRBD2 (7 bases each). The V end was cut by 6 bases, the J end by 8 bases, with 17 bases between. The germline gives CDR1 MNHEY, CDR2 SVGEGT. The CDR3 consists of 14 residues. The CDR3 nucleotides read TGTGCCAGCAGGGAAGGGGGCGCGGGAGATGAGCAGTTCTTC. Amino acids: CASREGGAGDEQFF.

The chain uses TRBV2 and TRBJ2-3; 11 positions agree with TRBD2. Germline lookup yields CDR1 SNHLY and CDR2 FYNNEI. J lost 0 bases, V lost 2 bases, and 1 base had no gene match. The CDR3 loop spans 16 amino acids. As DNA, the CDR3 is TGTGCCAGCAGTGAACTAGCGGGAGGTAGCACAGATACGCAGTATTTT. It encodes CASSELAGGSTDTQYF.

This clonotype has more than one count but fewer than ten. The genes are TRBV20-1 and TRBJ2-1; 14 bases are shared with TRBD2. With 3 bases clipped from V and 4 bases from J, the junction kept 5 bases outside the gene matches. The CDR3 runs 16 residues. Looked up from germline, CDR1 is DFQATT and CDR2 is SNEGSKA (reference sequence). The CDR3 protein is CSARGTSGREYNEQFF. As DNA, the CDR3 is TGCAGTGCTAGGGGGACTAGCGGGAGAGAATACAATGAGCAGTTCTTC.

CDR3: CASSRGEEETQYF. The CDR3 DNA reads TGTGCCAGCAGCCGCGGAGAGGAAGAGACCCAGTACTTC. J is TRBJ2-5 and V is TRBV11-3; D is uncertain. The CDR3 consists of 13 residues. Germline values: CDR1 SGHNT, CDR2 YENEEA. Trimming removed 5 bases from V and 3 bases from J, with 10 bases in between.

CDR3 DNA sequence: TGTGCCAGCAGTGCGGGACAGGAAAAACTGTTTTTT. Translated, it gives CASSAGQEKLFF. The chain recombines TRBV28 with TRBJ1-4; 7 nucleotides agree with TRBD1. Per germline, CDR1 MDHEN and CDR2 SYDVKM. CDR3 length: 12 amino acids. V trimming: 5 bases; J trimming: 8 bases; junction bases outside the gene matches: 2.

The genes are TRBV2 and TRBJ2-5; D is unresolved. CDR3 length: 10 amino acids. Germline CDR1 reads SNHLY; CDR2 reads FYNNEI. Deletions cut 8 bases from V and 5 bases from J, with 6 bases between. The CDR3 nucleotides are TGTGCCAGCTACGGGGAGACCCAGTACTTC. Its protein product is CASYGETQYF.

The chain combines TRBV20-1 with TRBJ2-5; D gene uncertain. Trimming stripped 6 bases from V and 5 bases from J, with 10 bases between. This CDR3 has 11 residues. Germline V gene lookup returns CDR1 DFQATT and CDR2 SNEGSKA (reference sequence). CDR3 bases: TGCAGTGCCTGGTACCTGGAGACCCAGTACTTC. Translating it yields CSAWYLETQYF.

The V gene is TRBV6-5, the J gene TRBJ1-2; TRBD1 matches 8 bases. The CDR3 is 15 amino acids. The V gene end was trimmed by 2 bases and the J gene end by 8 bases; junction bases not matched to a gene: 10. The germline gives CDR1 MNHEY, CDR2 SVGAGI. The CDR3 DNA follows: TGTGCCAGCAGTTACGGAGGACAGGGAGGTTTCGGCTACACCTTC. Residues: CASSYGGQGGFGYTF.

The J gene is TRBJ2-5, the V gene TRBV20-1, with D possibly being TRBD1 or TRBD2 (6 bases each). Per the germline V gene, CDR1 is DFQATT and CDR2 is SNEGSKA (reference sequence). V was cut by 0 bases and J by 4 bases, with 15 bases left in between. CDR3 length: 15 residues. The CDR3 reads CSARDSGGEGETQYF. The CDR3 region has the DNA TGCAGTGCTAGAGATTCCGGGGGCGAAGGAGAGACCCAGTACTTC.

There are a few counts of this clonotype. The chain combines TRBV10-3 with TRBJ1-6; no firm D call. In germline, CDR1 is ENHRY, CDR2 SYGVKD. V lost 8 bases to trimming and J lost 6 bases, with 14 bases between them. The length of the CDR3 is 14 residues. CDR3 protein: CAIQEGRINSPLHF. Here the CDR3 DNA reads TGTGCCATCCAAGAAGGACGGATTAATTCACCCCTCCACTTT.